This paragraph reports one T cell receptor beta chain. The antigen is unknown. The CDR3 extends over 10 amino acids. Germline V lookup: CDR1 LNHDA, CDR2 SQIVND (reference sequence). V trimming: 6 bases; J trimming: 9 bases; junction bases outside the gene matches: 1. The data derive from a study of cytomegalovirus exposure and HLA in healthy donors. The PCR made use of 60 Vbeta and 13 Jbeta primers. As handled by the study authors: Roughly 80 million unique TCR beta chains, some 11 million shared, were counted in a later analysis. Measured with immunoSEQ multiplex PCR; TCRdb has only the in-frame clones, and not every one. That table is the source of V, J and clone size, and D and trimming were worked out from the DNA. The table has about 140,000 clones, 75% seen once. The study's findings and limits: Most of the TCR beta V segments (in an earlier analysis) were productive either about 87% or about 30% of the time.

Healthy bone marrow donors formed the donor group. The specimen sequenced was PBMCs. This chain uses TRBV19 with TRBJ1-2; 7 nucleotides agree with TRBD1. This clonotype was obtained from a man aged 18 to 29 in good health and CMV-seropositive. The CDR3 DNA reads as TGTGCCAGTAGACAGGGGAGCTACACCTTC. Translation: CASRQGSYTF. Based on the CDR3 plus reference TRBV19 and TRBJ1-2, the full variable domain is DGGITQSPKYLFRKEGQNVTLSCEQNLNHDAMYWYRQDPGQGLRLIYYSQIVNDFQKGDIAEGYSVSREKKESFPLTVTSAQKNPTAFYLCASRQGSYTFGSGTRLTVV.